This TCR beta chain was captured by sequencing in a study of blood T cell repertoires in COVID-19. Background on the study: The analysed material was cDNA or gDNA that came from T cells, B-cell-depleted T cells, or PBMCs.

The method was immunoSEQ multiplex PCR; TCRdb's version includes in-frame clones alone and lacks a portion of them. This table has fewer than 400,000 clones, around 88% appearing once. V shed 6 bases and J 0 bases; nucleotides not matched to a gene: 9. The CDR3 covers 17 residues. Germline CDR1 MNHEY, CDR2 SVGEGT. The gene calls are TRBV6-2 or TRBV6-3 and TRBJ2-5; 11 bases align to TRBD2. The specimen was peripheral blood. This TCR derives from a man younger than 45 with active or convalescent COVID-19. CDR3 in amino acids: CASSRGLAGGYQETQYF. The CDR3 DNA sequence: TGTGCCAGCAGCCGAGGGCTAGCGGGGGGATACCAAGAGACCCAGTACTTC.